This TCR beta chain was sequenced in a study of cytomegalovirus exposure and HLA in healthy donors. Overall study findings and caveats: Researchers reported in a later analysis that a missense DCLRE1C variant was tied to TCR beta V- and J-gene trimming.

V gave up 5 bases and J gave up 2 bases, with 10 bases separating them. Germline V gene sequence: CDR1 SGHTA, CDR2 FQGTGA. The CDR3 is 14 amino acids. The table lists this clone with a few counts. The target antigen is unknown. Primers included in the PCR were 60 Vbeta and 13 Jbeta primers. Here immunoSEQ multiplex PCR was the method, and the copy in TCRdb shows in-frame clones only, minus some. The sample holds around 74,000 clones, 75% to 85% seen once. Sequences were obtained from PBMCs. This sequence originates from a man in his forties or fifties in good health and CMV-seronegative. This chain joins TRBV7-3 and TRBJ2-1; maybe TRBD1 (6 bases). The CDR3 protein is CASSRGGTYNEQFF. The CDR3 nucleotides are TGTGCCAGCAGCCGAGGGGGTACCTACAATGAGCAGTTCTTC.